A selection of T cell receptor beta chains follows, all from one sample in a study of blood T cell repertoires in COVID-19. Here immunoSEQ multiplex PCR was the method, and the copy in TCRdb shows in-frame clones only, minus some. In the table there are hundreds of thousands of clones, over 80% of which are singletons. Sequenced sample: PBMCs or T cells enriched from blood (not recorded which). These receptors all come from a man aged 25-45 years who had recovered from COVID-19. CDR3s leave out the opening cysteine and the closing phenylalanine or tryptophan. Each record gives: V gene, J gene, CDR3 protein.

V gene: TRBV20-1
J gene: TRBJ1-1
CDR3 protein: SAYSRGLAF

V gene: TRBV6-5
J gene: TRBJ2-7
CDR3 protein: ASRYTGQGPYEQY

V gene: TRBV11-2
J gene: TRBJ2-1
CDR3 protein: ASSGIKTGYNEQF

V gene: TRBV4-2
J gene: TRBJ2-7
CDR3 protein: ASSQGLRGDEQY

V gene: TRBV6-5
J gene: TRBJ1-2
CDR3 protein: ASRNDSSYGYT

V gene: TRBV11-2
J gene: TRBJ2-1
CDR3 protein: ASSSPGTETYNEQF

V gene: TRBV11-3
J gene: TRBJ2-6
CDR3 protein: ASSSTGNGANVLT

V gene: TRBV6-1
J gene: TRBJ2-3
CDR3 protein: ASSDPGLTSDTQY

V gene: TRBV10-1
J gene: TRBJ2-1
CDR3 protein: ASSESLSPNEQF

V gene: TRBV5-3
J gene: TRBJ1-1
CDR3 protein: ARSRSTDMNTEAF

V gene: TRBV7-8
J gene: TRBJ2-7
CDR3 protein: ASSLSGTYFSYEQY

V gene: TRBV13
J gene: TRBJ2-4
CDR3 protein: ASSPGQGANIQY

V gene: TRBV30
J gene: TRBJ2-5
CDR3 protein: AWSVPRFRETQY

V gene: TRBV7-6
J gene: TRBJ2-3
CDR3 protein: ASSLGGSPGDTQY

V gene: TRBV5-4
J gene: TRBJ2-1
CDR3 protein: ASSSGTRNNEQF

V gene: TRBV28
J gene: TRBJ1-5
CDR3 protein: ASETGTGVSNQPQH

V gene: TRBV27
J gene: TRBJ2-1
CDR3 protein: ASTFSGSHEQF

V gene: TRBV9
J gene: TRBJ2-3
CDR3 protein: ASRAGNTDTQY

V gene: TRBV18
J gene: TRBJ1-3
CDR3 protein: ASSPNRGQGNTIY

V gene: TRBV6-2/TRBV6-3
J gene: TRBJ2-7
CDR3 protein: ASSYQAGTYEQY

V gene: TRBV29-1
J gene: TRBJ2-1
CDR3 protein: SVEPSGRGNEQF

V gene: TRBV4-1
J gene: TRBJ2-7
CDR3 protein: ASRYLAGVSYEQY

V gene: TRBV7-9
J gene: TRBJ2-7
CDR3 protein: ASSSRDRSEQY

V gene: TRBV19
J gene: TRBJ2-7
CDR3 protein: ASSVGGGTYEQY

V gene: TRBV28
J gene: TRBJ2-7
CDR3 protein: ASSYSRLAENEQY

V gene: TRBV14
J gene: TRBJ2-1
CDR3 protein: ASSQVGGDSYNEQF

V gene: TRBV7-2
J gene: TRBJ1-2
CDR3 protein: ASSLYPTQGAYGYT

V gene: TRBV28
J gene: TRBJ2-6
CDR3 protein: ASSLTGAGANVLT

V gene: TRBV2
J gene: TRBJ1-2
CDR3 protein: ASSEDRTPNYGYT

V gene: TRBV6-1
J gene: TRBJ1-1
CDR3 protein: ASSEALRRGGLNTEAF

V gene: TRBV15
J gene: TRBJ1-1
CDR3 protein: ATSRGIQGYTEAF

V gene: TRBV30
J gene: TRBJ2-2
CDR3 protein: AWSVAQNTGELF

V gene: TRBV11-3
J gene: TRBJ1-5
CDR3 protein: ASSSIQVNQPQH